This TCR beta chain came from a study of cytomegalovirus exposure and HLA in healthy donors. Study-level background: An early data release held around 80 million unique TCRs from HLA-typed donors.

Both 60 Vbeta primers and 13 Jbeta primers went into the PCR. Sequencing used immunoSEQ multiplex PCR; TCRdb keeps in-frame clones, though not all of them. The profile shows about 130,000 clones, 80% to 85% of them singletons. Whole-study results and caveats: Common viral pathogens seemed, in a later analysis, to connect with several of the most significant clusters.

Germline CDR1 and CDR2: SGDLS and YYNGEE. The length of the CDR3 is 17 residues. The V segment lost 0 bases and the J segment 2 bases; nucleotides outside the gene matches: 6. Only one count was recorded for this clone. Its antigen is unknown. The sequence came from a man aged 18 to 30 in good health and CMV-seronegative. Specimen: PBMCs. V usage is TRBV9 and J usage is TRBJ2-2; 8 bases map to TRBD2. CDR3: CASSVGGRTGNTGELFF. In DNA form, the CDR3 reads TGTGCCAGCAGCGTAGGCGGGAGGACGGGAAACACCGGGGAGCTGTTTTTT.